The 24 T cell receptor beta chains below were found in one sample sequenced in a study of cytomegalovirus exposure and HLA in healthy donors. The PCR contained 60 Vbeta and 13 Jbeta primers. Using immunoSEQ multiplex PCR, the repertoire was profiled, and TCRdb retains in-frame clones only, with some absent. Of 70,000 to 90,000 clones in the sample, about 81% were seen once. Sequencing used PBMCs. The receptors derive from a man in his fifties or sixties in good health and CMV-seronegative.

The chain is built from TRBV11-2 and TRBJ2-3, with D possibly TRBD1 on 6 matching bases. Germline values: CDR1 SGHAT, CDR2 FQNNGV. The CDR3 loop spans 13 amino acids. Trimming shortened V by 2 bases and J by 3 bases, and 6 bases separated the two germline ends. CDR3 coding DNA: TGTGCCAGCAGCTTACAGGGGACAGATACGCAGTATTTT. It encodes CASSLQGTDTQYF.

The chain links TRBV18 to TRBJ1-4; TRBD1 is a possible D gene (5 bases). CDR1 is KGHSH, CDR2 LQKENI, per germline. V was pared by 1 base and J by 6 bases, with 9 bases between. This CDR3 has 14 amino acids. In DNA form, the CDR3 reads TGTGCCAGCTCACCACGACAGCCTGATGAAAAACTGTTTTTT. It encodes CASSPRQPDEKLFF.

The CDR3 DNA is TGCGCCAGCAGCCCTGGGGGTAGCGGGGGAGGCGAGACCCAGTACTTC. As protein: CASSPGGSGGGETQYF. The chain couples TRBV5-1 to TRBJ2-5; TRBD2 agrees at 9 bases. V shed 4 bases, J shed 5 bases, and the junction held 12 bases outside the gene matches. Germline loops: CDR1 SGHRS, CDR2 YFSETQ. The CDR3 runs to 16 residues.

The chain links TRBV7-9 to TRBJ2-7; D ambiguous. The V end lost 5 bases, the J end lost 7 bases, and 12 bases lay between the germline ends. Germline V lookup: CDR1 SEHNR, CDR2 FQNEAQ (reference sequence). The CDR3 totals 12 residues. CDR3 nucleotide sequence: TGTGCCAGCAGCCCCCCCACGGAGGAGCAGTACTTC. This codes for CASSPPTEEQYF. The full variable domain, in which reference TRBV7-9 and TRBJ2-7 provide the parts outside the CDR3, is DTGVSQNPRHKITKRGQNVTFRCDPISEHNRLYWYRQTLGQGPEFLTYFQNEAQLEKSRLLSDRFSAERPKGSFSTLEIQRTEQGDSAMYLCASSPPTEEQYFGPGTRLTVT.

The chain couples TRBV29-1 to TRBJ2-1; tentatively, D is TRBD2 (5 bases). Germline V gives CDR1 SQVTM, CDR2 ANQGSEA. The CDR3 is made up of 15 amino acids. V lost 5 bases to trimming and J lost 8 bases, with 22 bases between them. DNA for the CDR3: TGCAGCGTTCCCGCGGGCATCCCCCCCGTTGATGAGCAGTTCTTC. Translated, it gives CSVPAGIPPVDEQFF.

The chain employs TRBV2 and TRBJ1-1, with a tentative D call TRBD1 (5 bases). This CDR3 comprises 13 residues. Germline-derived CDR1 and CDR2 are SNHLY and FYNNEI. V was cut by 10 bases and J by 1 base, with 13 bases left in between. This CDR3 reads CAKGGARNTEAFF. CDR3 DNA: TGTGCCAAAGGAGGGGCGCGGAACACTGAAGCTTTCTTT.

V and J are TRBV11-2 and TRBJ1-1; weak D call: TRBD1 (5 bases). Germline CDR1 and CDR2: SGHAT and FQNNGV. The CDR3 loop spans 15 amino acids. V was pared by 4 bases and J by 1 base, with 13 bases between. CDR3 residues: CASSSRQISNTEAFF. The CDR3 region has the DNA TGTGCCAGCAGCTCCCGACAGATCTCGAACACTGAAGCTTTCTTT.

This clone came up once. The rearrangement joins TRBV5-5 to TRBJ2-7; TRBD1 is a possible D gene (6 bases). Germline V gene sequence: CDR1 SGHKS, CDR2 YYEKEE (reference sequence). Trimming took off 4 bases at V and 0 bases at J, with 11 bases between the two ends. The length of the CDR3 is 14 residues. DNA for the CDR3: TGTGCCAGCAGCGGATGGACAGCCTCCTACGAGCAGTACTTC. This codes for CASSGWTASYEQYF.

This clone was counted a few times. In the same sample, other DNA sequences code for this CDR3. The chain joins TRBV12-5 to TRBJ1-1; D gene uncertain. V lost 0 bases to trimming and J lost 1 base, with 9 bases between them. CDR3 length equals 15 residues. CDR1 is LGHNT and CDR2 is FRNRAP in the germline V gene. CDR3 region: CASGLVLGRNTEAFF. Written as DNA, the CDR3 is TGTGCTAGTGGTTTGGTACTAGGCAGGAACACTGAAGCTTTCTTT.

This clone was seen more than once but under ten times. V gene TRBV9 combines with J gene TRBJ1-4; D is unresolved. Germline CDR1 and CDR2: SGDLS and YYNGEE. The CDR3 consists of 14 residues. Trimming removed 3 bases from V and 8 bases from J, with 14 bases in between. The CDR3 DNA follows: TGTGCCAGCAGCGGGAGAGGCGTTCGGGAAAAACTGTTTTTT. Translation gives CASSGRGVREKLFF.

This sequence joins TRBV27 and TRBJ2-1; a possible D gene is TRBD1 (7 bases). CDR3 length: 15 residues. The ends were cut back, 5 bases at V and 4 bases at J, with 15 bases in the middle. Germline values: CDR1 MNHEY, CDR2 SMNVEV (reference sequence). CDR3 nucleotides: TGTGCCAGCAGTCCCACAGGGGCGGGGTACAATGAGCAGTTCTTC. Translation: CASSPTGAGYNEQFF.

This clone was detected once. The V and J genes are TRBV7-7 and TRBJ2-3, with 9 bases identical to TRBD2. With V trimmed by 2 bases and J by 9 bases, 6 bases remained unmatched. The CDR3 contains 14 residues. CDR1 is SSHAT, CDR2 FNYEAQ, per germline (reference sequence). CDR3 in amino acids: CASSLSGAGGTQYF. The CDR3 DNA reads TGTGCCAGCAGCTTAAGTGGAGCGGGGGGAACGCAGTATTTT. Full variable domain (missing parts from reference TRBV7-7 and TRBJ2-3): GAGVSQSPRYKVTKRGQDVTLRCDPISSHATLYWYQQALGQGPEFLTYFNYEAQPDKSGLPSDRFSAERPEGSISTLTIQRTEQRDSAMYRCASSLSGAGGTQYFGPGTRLTVL.

The chain couples TRBV27 to TRBJ2-2; D not certain. Germline CDR1 and CDR2: MNHEY and SMNVEV (reference sequence). The ends were cut back, 4 bases at V and 7 bases at J, with 4 bases in the middle. This CDR3 has 11 amino acids. For the CDR3, the DNA is TGTGCCAGCAGTTCGGTCGGGGAGCTGTTTTTT. It translates to CASSSVGELFF.

The chain couples TRBV25-1 to TRBJ1-2; possible D gene TRBD1, 6 bases. The CDR3 is 14 amino acids. The germline V gene encodes CDR1 MGHDK and CDR2 SYGVNS. V was cut by 6 bases and J by 3 bases, with 14 bases left in between. The CDR3 is CASSPRGAYYGYTF. The CDR3 nucleotides are TGTGCCAGCAGCCCCCGGGGGGCTTACTATGGCTACACCTTC.

The chain uses TRBV4-2 and TRBJ2-7; 7 nucleotides match TRBD2. The CDR3 is 15 amino acids. With 5 bases clipped from V and 2 bases from J, the junction kept 9 bases outside the gene matches. The germline CDR1 and CDR2 sequences are LGHNA and YNFKEQ. The CDR3 protein is CASSSFGGGPYEQYF. CDR3 nucleotide sequence: TGTGCCAGCAGCTCGTTCGGCGGGGGTCCCTACGAGCAGTACTTC.

The genes are TRBV11-2 and TRBJ2-2; TRBD2 might be the D (5 bases). The CDR3 is made up of 12 amino acids. CDR1 is SGHAT, CDR2 FQNNGV, per germline. The germline V and J ends were trimmed by 7 bases and 7 bases, with 10 bases remaining between them. CDR3 DNA sequence: TGTGCCAGCACTATTGAGGGCGGGGAGCTGTTTTTT. Its protein is CASTIEGGELFF.

The chain employs TRBV7-2 and TRBJ2-5, with D possibly being TRBD2 (5 bases). V lost 5 bases, J lost 4 bases, and 8 bases lay in between. CDR1 is SGHTA and CDR2 is FQGNSA in the germline V gene. This CDR3 comprises 12 residues. The CDR3 here is CASSALGETQYF. The CDR3, as DNA: TGTGCCAGCAGCGCACTAGGAGAGACCCAGTACTTC.

This clone was seen once. The CDR3 DNA reads TGTGCCAGCAGCTGGGACAGCTATGGCTACACCTTC. This encodes CASSWDSYGYTF. The rearrangement links TRBV7-9 to TRBJ1-2; 7 bases are shared with TRBD1. V dropped 4 bases and J dropped 4; count of bases not matched to a gene: 0. There are 12 residues in the CDR3. CDR1 is SEHNR, CDR2 FQNEAQ, per germline (reference sequence).

There are many counts of this clone. CDR3 DNA sequence: TGTGCCAGCAGTGAACTGGGGACAGGGACCTCACACGACTACACCTTC. Protein: CASSELGTGTSHDYTF. The V and J genes are TRBV2 and TRBJ1-2, with 9 bases matching TRBD1. Germline values: CDR1 SNHLY, CDR2 FYNNEI. V was pared by 2 bases and J by 10 bases, with 14 bases of the junction left unmatched. The length of the CDR3 is 16 residues.

In its sample, this clone was seen a few times. This chain connects TRBV4-2 to TRBJ1-3; 9 bases agree with TRBD1. Per germline, CDR1 LGHNA and CDR2 YNFKEQ. Losses at the gene ends were 1 base for V and 3 bases for J; bases not matched to a gene: 10. CDR3 length equals 18 residues. CDR3 DNA sequence: TGTGCCAGCAGCCAAGGGTACAGGGGGCGCTTGGATGGAAACACCATATATTTT. As protein: CASSQGYRGRLDGNTIYF.

This rearrangement joins TRBV9 to TRBJ1-5; D possibly corresponds to TRBD1 (6 bases). The germline CDR1 and CDR2 sequences are SGDLS and YYNGEE. Trimming removed 3 bases from V and 4 bases from J, with 11 bases in between. There are 14 residues in the CDR3. The CDR3 DNA sequence: TGTGCCAGCAGCGAGGACAGTATGAATCAGCCCCAGCATTTT. It is translated as CASSEDSMNQPQHF.

This rearrangement joins TRBV19 to TRBJ2-5; D uncertain. The CDR3 spans 13 residues. Looked up from germline, CDR1 is LNHDA and CDR2 is SQIVND (reference sequence). Between the trimmed V and J ends, which lost 4 bases and 1 base, there was a span of 7 bases. CDR3: CASSTYFQETQYF. The CDR3 bases are TGTGCCAGTAGTACATACTTCCAAGAGACCCAGTACTTC.

This clone was recorded a few times. This chain connects TRBV6-1 to TRBJ1-5, with D unresolved. Between the trimmed V and J ends, which lost 2 bases and 5 bases, there was a span of 13 bases. From germline, CDR1 is MNHNS and CDR2 SASEGT. The CDR3 contains 15 residues. CDR3: CASSEPPGFDQPQHF. The CDR3 coding sequence is TGTGCCAGCAGTGAACCCCCGGGTTTCGATCAGCCCCAGCATTTT.

The V and J genes are TRBV7-8 and TRBJ2-1; D is possibly TRBD2 (7 bases). Germline V gene lookup returns CDR1 SGHVS and CDR2 FQNEAQ. Trimming took off 6 bases at V and 1 base at J, with 16 bases between the two ends. The CDR3 contains 16 residues. The CDR3 is CASSWRGGESYNEQFF. CDR3 in DNA: TGTGCCAGCAGTTGGAGGGGGGGGGAATCCTACAATGAGCAGTTCTTC.